One and the same sample provided the 27 T cell receptor beta chains below, sequenced in a study of T cell repertoires in cytomegalovirus infection. TCRdb re-called the reads through MiXCR, storing one row per CDR3 protein. The table lists some 220,000 distinct CDR3 sequences, roughly an eighth of them singletons. Input material: PBMCs. These receptors all stem from a human donor in good health (CMV status not recorded). Some clones in this sample may be carry-over from other donors' samples.

The chain carries TRBV9 and TRBJ2-3; 12 bases align to TRBD2. With V trimmed by 4 bases and J by 0 bases, 9 bases remained unmatched. The CDR3 is 18 amino acids. The germline V gene has CDR1 SGDLS and CDR2 YYNGEE. This CDR3 is CASSSGLAGGTSTDTQYF. CDR3 DNA: TGTGCCAGCAGCTCGGGACTAGCGGGTGGAACTAGCACAGATACGCAGTATTTT.

This clonotype was counted a few times. V is TRBV29-1 and J is TRBJ1-4, with 11 bases aligning to TRBD1. The germline CDR1 and CDR2 sequences are SQVTM and ANQGSEA. CDR3 length: 14 residues. The J segment lost 7 bases and the V segment lost 2 bases, leaving 3 bases of the junction unmatched. Here the CDR3 reads CSVEPGQGGEKLFF. The CDR3 coding sequence is TGCAGCGTTGAACCGGGACAGGGGGGTGAAAAACTGTTTTTT.

This clonotype has ten or more counts. The rearrangement uses TRBV7-2 and TRBJ1-2; D remains unclear. Germline CDR1 reads SGHTA; CDR2 reads FQGNSA. Trimming pared 5 bases from V and 1 base from J, leaving 8 bases between. The CDR3 sequence is 13 residues long. In nucleotides, the CDR3 is TGTGCCAGCAGCCCAGAGATTAACTATGGCTACACCTTC. The encoded protein is CASSPEINYGYTF.

This clonotype was detected a few times. J is TRBJ2-7 and V is TRBV7-9, with no clear D. The V gene's germline CDR1 is SEHNR and CDR2 FQNEAQ (reference sequence). V lost 1 base and J lost 2, with 6 bases in between. The CDR3 consists of 13 residues. The CDR3 nucleotides are TGTGCCAGCAGCTTAGATCTAGCCTACGAGCAGTACTTC. It codes for CASSLDLAYEQYF.

The table lists this clonotype with a few counts. The chain uses TRBV29-1 and TRBJ1-1, with 9 bases matching TRBD1. CDR3 length equals 13 residues. Germline CDR1 and CDR2: SQVTM and ANQGSEA. The trim removed 6 bases at V and 9 bases at J, leaving 11 bases unmatched. The CDR3 region is CSVPGTGSPKAFF. The DNA for the CDR3 is TGCAGCGTCCCTGGGACAGGGTCTCCGAAAGCTTTCTTT.

This clonotype was found many times. The J gene is TRBJ2-7, the V gene TRBV20-1; 9 nucleotides align to TRBD2. The J segment lost 3 bases and the V segment lost 6 bases, leaving 12 bases of the junction unmatched. Germline CDR1 is DFQATT and CDR2 is SNEGSKA (reference sequence). The CDR3 is made up of 15 amino acids. CDR3 nucleotide sequence: TGCAGTGCCTCTAGGGAAAGCGGGAGGCTCTACGAGCAGTACTTC. It yields the protein CSASRESGRLYEQYF.

This clonotype was detected only a few times. This chain links TRBV7-9 with TRBJ1-3; D unresolved. CDR3 length: 14 residues. Trimming stripped 9 bases from V and 0 bases from J, with 12 bases between. CDR1 is SEHNR and CDR2 is FQNEAQ in the germline V gene (reference sequence). The CDR3 sequence: CARSETSSGNTIYF. DNA for the CDR3: TGTGCCAGGTCCGAGACGAGCTCTGGAAACACCATATATTTT.

The chain couples TRBV29-1 to TRBJ2-7; D is perhaps TRBD1 (5 bases). The CDR3 consists of 11 residues. Germline V gene sequence: CDR1 SQVTM, CDR2 ANQGSEA. Trimming removed 6 bases from V and 2 bases from J, with 8 bases in between. DNA of the CDR3: TGCAGCGTAGGGGTCGCCTACGAGCAGTACTTC. Its translation is CSVGVAYEQYF.

Many counts were recorded for this clonotype. The V gene is TRBV28, the J gene TRBJ1-3, with TRBD1 as a possible D gene (5 bases). There are 16 residues in the CDR3. V lost 2 bases, J lost 0 bases, and 11 bases lay in between. Germline CDR1 MDHEN, CDR2 SYDVKM. The CDR3 spells CASSLGRALSGNTIYF. CDR3 nucleotides: TGTGCCAGCAGTTTAGGCAGGGCGCTCTCTGGAAACACCATATATTTT.

This clonotype was seen many times. V is TRBV6-5 and J is TRBJ2-1, with 11 bases fitting TRBD2. The V gene's germline CDR1 is MNHEY and CDR2 SVGAGI. V was clipped by 4 bases and J by 7 bases; unmatched bases: 21. The CDR3 loop spans 20 amino acids. CDR3 sequence reads: CASSSSRQGLAGGVRNEQFF. The DNA of the CDR3 is TGTGCCAGCAGTTCTTCCCGACAGGGCCTAGCGGGGGGAGTGAGGAATGAGCAGTTCTTC.

This clonotype was counted at least ten times. This chain uses TRBV7-2 with TRBJ2-5; a possible D gene is TRBD2 (6 bases). Per germline, CDR1 SGHTA and CDR2 FQGNSA. The ends were cut back, 0 bases at V and 3 bases at J, with 11 bases in the middle. The CDR3 consists of 15 residues. CDR3 residues: CASSLARRGKETQYF. DNA for the CDR3: TGTGCCAGCAGCTTAGCGAGGCGGGGAAAAGAGACCCAGTACTTC.

This clonotype was seen at least ten times. The gene calls are TRBV7-2 and TRBJ1-6; D unclear. CDR1 and CDR2 from the germline V gene are SGHTA and FQGNSA. The CDR3 loop spans 13 amino acids. Trimming removed 5 bases at V and 5 bases at J, with 7 bases between. The CDR3, as DNA: TGTGCCAGCAGCACTAATAATAATTCACCCCTCCACTTT. Residues: CASSTNNNSPLHF.

The table lists this clonotype with many counts. The V gene is TRBV6-5, the J gene TRBJ1-3; D is ambiguous. With 7 bases removed from V and 0 bases from J, the gap between germline ends came to 10 bases. The V gene's germline CDR1 is MNHEY and CDR2 SVGAGI. CDR3 length: 14 amino acids. In nucleotides, the CDR3 is TGTGCCAGCAAAAAGTTTAGCTCTGGAAACACCATATATTTT. It codes for CASKKFSSGNTIYF.

Concerning this clonotype: Possible read error: a much larger clone is one base away. The V and J genes are TRBV6-2 or TRBV6-3 and TRBJ1-5, with 8 bases that match TRBD1. This CDR3 comprises 15 residues. CDR1 MNHEY and CDR2 SVGEGT come from the germline V gene. The DNA of the CDR3 is TGTGTCAGCAGTTCCAGGGGGCGTTCGAGTCAGCCCCAGCATTTT. It yields the protein CVSSSRGRSSQPQHF.

This clonotype was detected ten times or more. This chain joins TRBV28 and TRBJ1-4; D call uncertain. CDR3 size: 18 residues. Germline lookup yields CDR1 MDHEN and CDR2 SYDVKM. V dropped 1 base and J dropped 2 bases, with 17 bases sitting between them. CDR3 protein: CASSLSPGLGSTNEKLFF. The CDR3 DNA reads as TGTGCCAGCAGTTTATCCCCCGGACTGGGATCGACTAATGAAAAACTGTTTTTT.

The chain has TRBV29-1 and TRBJ2-1; 8 bases line up with TRBD1. The CDR3 loop spans 13 amino acids. Germline V gene lookup returns CDR1 SQVTM and CDR2 ANQGSEA. Trimming removed 2 bases from V and 8 bases from J; junction bases left unmatched: 5. CDR3 nucleotides: TGCAGCGTTGAACAGGGGGCGGGCGATGAGCAGTTCTTC. Protein: CSVEQGAGDEQFF.

This clonotype was observed many times. The V and J genes are TRBV7-3 and TRBJ2-6; TRBD1 agrees at 8 bases. Germline CDR1 reads SGHTA; CDR2 reads FQGTGA. V was pared by 5 bases and J by 2 bases, with 11 bases of the junction left unmatched. The CDR3 has 18 residues. The CDR3 nucleotides read TGTGCCAGCAGCCTCCCGGGACAGGCCTCCCCTGGGGCCAACGTCCTGACTTTC. It is translated as CASSLPGQASPGANVLTF.

There are many counts of this clonotype. This chain uses TRBV7-2 with TRBJ1-2; no definite D call. Germline CDR1 and CDR2: SGHTA and FQGNSA. The CDR3 runs 13 residues. The ends were cut back, 2 bases at V and 5 bases at J, with 9 bases in the middle. DNA for the CDR3: TGTGCCAGCAGCTTACACAGACTTTATGGCTACACCTTC. Amino acids: CASSLHRLYGYTF. The variable domain in full, completed from reference TRBV7-2 and TRBJ1-2, reads GAGVSQSPSNKVTEKGKDVELRCDPISGHTALYWYRQSLGQGLEFLIYFQGNSAPDKSGLPSDRFSAERTGGSVSTLTIQRTQQEDSAVYLCASSLHRLYGYTFGSGTRLTVV.

This clonotype was found a few times. The chain is built from TRBV6-2 or TRBV6-3 and TRBJ2-7; D is perhaps TRBD2 (5 bases). The V gene's germline CDR1 is MNHEY and CDR2 SVGEGT. Trimming removed 2 bases from V and 2 bases from J, with 13 bases in between. The length of the CDR3 is 15 residues. The CDR3: CASSYEADIPYEQYF. The CDR3 nucleotides are TGTGCCAGCAGTTACGAAGCGGATATTCCCTACGAGCAGTACTTC.

This clonotype was detected a few times. This rearrangement joins TRBV12-5 to TRBJ2-5; D might be TRBD2 (5 bases). V gave up 8 bases and J gave up 1 base, with 11 bases separating them. CDR3 length: 13 residues. Per the germline V gene, CDR1 is LGHNT and CDR2 is FRNRAP. The CDR3 DNA sequence: TGTGCTAGTAAAAGCGGAGTCCAAGAGACCCAGTACTTC. The encoded protein is CASKSGVQETQYF.

This clonotype was counted many times. V and J are TRBV7-2 and TRBJ1-1; TRBD1 is a possible D gene (5 bases). Germline V CDR1 and CDR2: SGHTA, FQGNSA. The CDR3 consists of 13 residues. Trimming took 5 bases from V and 0 from J, leaving 7 bases between them. For the CDR3, the DNA is TGTGCCAGCAGCAGACAGATGAACACTGAAGCTTTCTTT. It specifies CASSRQMNTEAFF. The full variable domain, with the rest looked up from reference TRBV7-2 and TRBJ1-1, is GAGVSQSPSNKVTEKGKDVELRCDPISGHTALYWYRQSLGQGLEFLIYFQGNSAPDKSGLPSDRFSAERTGGSVSTLTIQRTQQEDSAVYLCASSRQMNTEAFFGQGTRLTVV.

The rearrangement uses TRBV7-3 and TRBJ1-1; unclear D gene. Germline CDR1 reads SGHTA; CDR2 reads FQGTGA. This CDR3 contains 10 residues. V lost 7 bases and J 9 bases, leaving 9 bases between the germline ends. The CDR3 nucleotides are TGTGCCAGCAAAGATACTAAAGCTTTCTTT. Residues: CASKDTKAFF.

In its sample, this clonotype was seen many times. The chain combines TRBV11-3 with TRBJ2-4; 7 nucleotides agree with TRBD1. The germline V gene encodes CDR1 SGHNT and CDR2 YENEEA. The V segment lost 2 bases and the J segment 8 bases; nucleotides outside the gene matches: 3. The CDR3 extends over 13 amino acids. CDR3 sequence (DNA): TGTGCCAGCAGCTTAACAGGGGAGTACATTCAGTACTTC. Amino acid sequence: CASSLTGEYIQYF.

This clonotype was seen ten or more times. The genes are TRBV5-1 and TRBJ2-5; 9 bases agree with TRBD2. The length of the CDR3 is 15 residues. Germline V CDR1 and CDR2: SGHRS, YFSETQ. The J segment lost 3 bases and the V segment lost 0 bases, leaving 3 bases of the junction unmatched. CDR3 nucleotide sequence: TGCGCCAGCAGCTTGGGAGCTAGCGGGGAAGAGACCCAGTACTTC. Amino acid sequence: CASSLGASGEETQYF.

This clonotype came up a few times. This rearrangement joins TRBV7-9 to TRBJ2-7; 8 positions agree with TRBD2. The CDR3 has 15 amino acids. J lost 2 bases, V lost 4 bases, and 7 bases had no gene match. The germline CDR1 and CDR2 sequences are SEHNR and FQNEAQ (reference sequence). CDR3 region: CASSSPAGVPYEQYF. For the CDR3, the DNA is TGTGCCAGCAGCTCCCCAGCGGGGGTTCCCTACGAGCAGTACTTC.

This clonotype was recorded many times. V usage is TRBV28 and J usage is TRBJ2-7; no definite D call. The CDR3 totals 13 residues. Looked up from germline, CDR1 is MDHEN and CDR2 is SYDVKM. Trimming left V 7 bases short and J 2 bases short, with 12 bases between. CDR3 in DNA: TGTGCCAGCACCGACGGTGGGGCCTACGAGCAGTACTTC. This sequence encodes CASTDGGAYEQYF. The whole variable domain, remainder taken from reference TRBV28 and TRBJ2-7, is DVKVTQSSRYLVKRTGEKVFLECVQDMDHENMFWYRQDPGLGLRLIYFSYDVKMKEKGDIPEGYSVSREKKERFSLILESASTNQTSMYLCASTDGGAYEQYFGPGTRLTVT.

This clonotype counts as medium-sized. The chain combines TRBV7-8 with TRBJ1-1; tentatively, D is TRBD1 (5 bases). This CDR3 comprises 17 residues. The V and J ends lost 5 bases and 1 base respectively, with 20 bases between them. Germline CDR1 and CDR2: SGHVS and FQNEAQ. The CDR3 DNA reads as TGTGCCAGCAGCACCCTCGGGGCAGGCGCCAGGAACACTGAAGCTTTCTTT. Translation gives CASSTLGAGARNTEAFF.